This passage covers 26 T cell receptor beta chains from one sample sequenced in a study of blood T cells in healthy people across ages. Sample-barcoded 5' priming and a J-beta primer mix drove a second PCR of 7 to 11 cycles. TCRdb fed the 5' RACE reads into MiXCR, producing one record per CDR3 protein. The sample gives fewer than 1.5 million distinct CDR3 sequences, about 43% of which show up once; 7% to 9.5% is in the top ten. Sequenced input: blood. Every receptor here comes from a young woman in good health.

This rearrangement joins TRBV7-2 to TRBJ1-1, with 8 bases aligning to TRBD1. V gave up 5 bases and J gave up 11 bases; unmatched junction bases: 13. The CDR3 contains 14 residues. Germline CDR1 is SGHTA and CDR2 is FQGNSA. CDR3 loop: CASSPRTGSFGAFF. The CDR3 DNA reads TGTGCCAGCAGCCCTAGGACAGGGTCGTTTGGTGCTTTCTTT.

The gene calls are TRBV5-1 and TRBJ2-5; D is possibly TRBD2 (6 bases). TRBJ2-7 explains the end of the DNA better; the J call may be wrong. The CDR3 sequence is 13 residues long. The germline V gene has CDR1 SGHRS and CDR2 YFSETQ. CDR3 region: CASTGPGLYEQYF. CDR3 DNA: TGCGCCAGCACTGGGCCGGGACTTTACGAGCAGTACTTC.

This clonotype was counted only a few times. This chain uses TRBV27 with TRBJ1-2; D is undetermined. There are 14 residues in the CDR3. Deletions cut 6 bases from V and 4 bases from J, with 15 bases between. Per germline, CDR1 MNHEY and CDR2 SMNVEV (reference sequence). The CDR3 here is CASSWSGSVYGYTF. The CDR3 DNA sequence: TGTGCCAGCAGCTGGTCAGGATCTGTCTATGGCTACACCTTC.

This sequence joins TRBV6-5 and TRBJ1-2; TRBD1 agrees at 9 bases. Germline V CDR1 and CDR2: MNHEY, SVGAGI. V lost 1 base, J lost 7 bases, and 4 bases stayed unmatched. The CDR3 is made up of 14 amino acids. The CDR3 nucleotides are TGTGCCAGCAGTTACTGGGGACAGGGCCCTGGCTACACCTTC. Its protein product is CASSYWGQGPGYTF.

The V call is TRBV6-6, the J call TRBJ2-7, with D possibly called TRBD1 or TRBD2 (6 bases each). V was trimmed by 4 bases and J by 7 bases, leaving 20 bases between them. CDR3 length: 15 amino acids. Germline V gene sequence: CDR1 MNHNY, CDR2 SVGAGI (reference sequence). CDR3 amino acids: CASSFLGTGREEQYF. In nucleotides, the CDR3 is TGTGCCAGCAGTTTTCTAGGTACAGGGCGGGAAGAGCAGTACTTC.

The rearrangement uses TRBV11-2 and TRBJ2-7; possible D gene TRBD1, 5 bases. V dropped 5 bases and J dropped 6 bases, with 14 bases sitting between them. Looked up from germline, CDR1 is SGHAT and CDR2 is FQNNGV. This CDR3 has 13 amino acids. The CDR3 bases are TGTGCCAGCAGCCGGACCAGGGTGGGCGAGCAGTACTTC. Its protein product is CASSRTRVGEQYF. The full variable domain, in which reference TRBV11-2 and TRBJ2-7 provide the parts outside the CDR3, is EAGVAQSPRYKIIEKRQSVAFWCNPISGHATLYWYQQILGQGPKLLIQFQNNGVVDDSQLPKDRFSAERLKGVDSTLKIQPAKLEDSAVYLCASSRTRVGEQYFGPGTRLTVT.

In this sample, this clonotype turned up a few times. The rearrangement uses TRBV5-1 and TRBJ2-1; 8 positions agree with TRBD2. CDR3 length equals 17 residues. J gave up 6 bases and V 1 base, and 12 bases lay outside the gene matches. Germline V lookup: CDR1 SGHRS, CDR2 YFSETQ. Here the CDR3 reads CASSLPPGTSRGNEQFF. DNA for the CDR3: TGCGCCAGCAGCTTGCCCCCCGGGACTAGTCGTGGCAATGAGCAGTTCTTC.

The rearrangement joins TRBV29-1 to TRBJ2-5, with 7 bases lining up with TRBD2. CDR1 SQVTM and CDR2 ANQGSEA come from the germline V gene. The CDR3 contains 13 residues. V lost 6 bases to trimming and J lost 4 bases; unmatched junction nucleotides: 8. CDR3 sequence reads: CSVGGRFGETQYF. The CDR3 DNA reads as TGCAGCGTGGGGGGGAGGTTTGGAGAGACCCAGTACTTC.

Remarks on this clonotype: The conserved phenylalanine or tryptophan is not found at the CDR3 terminus, so this likely reflects a read error. This sequence joins TRBV12-3 or TRBV12-4 and TRBJ2-5; D might be TRBD1 (5 bases). The CDR3 is 13 residues long. With 2 bases removed from V and 11 bases from J, the gap between germline ends came to 15 bases. The CDR3 loop is CASSLRGGNKQYY. The CDR3 DNA sequence: TGTGCCAGCAGTTTAAGGGGTGGGAACAAGCAGTACTAC.

J is TRBJ1-5 and V is TRBV10-3, with D unclear. The CDR3 length is 13 residues. V was trimmed by 6 bases and J by 0 bases, leaving 6 bases between them. Germline V lookup: CDR1 ENHRY, CDR2 SYGVKD. The CDR3 coding sequence is TGTGCCATCAGGAGTTATAGCAATCAGCCCCAGCATTTT. Translation: CAIRSYSNQPQHF.

The chain uses TRBV6-5 and TRBJ2-1; tentative D call: TRBD2 (6 bases). The CDR3 is 15 amino acids. Germline V gene lookup returns CDR1 MNHEY and CDR2 SVGAGI. Trimming removed 0 bases from V and 8 bases from J, with 14 bases in between. The CDR3 nucleotides read TGTGCCAGCAGTTACTCGACTAGGATGGAGGATGAGCAGTTCTTC. This codes for CASSYSTRMEDEQFF.

V and J are TRBV2 and TRBJ2-1; no firm D call. V lost 5 bases, J lost 3 bases, and 14 bases lay in between. The CDR3 contains 15 residues. Germline CDR1 is SNHLY and CDR2 is FYNNEI. The CDR3 is CASSLKRPIYNEQFF. CDR3 DNA sequence: TGTGCCAGCAGTTTGAAGCGTCCCATCTACAATGAGCAGTTCTTC.

The chain uses TRBV2 and TRBJ2-7, with TRBD2 matching 9 bases. CDR3 length: 15 amino acids. The germline V gene encodes CDR1 SNHLY and CDR2 FYNNEI. Unmatched junction bases numbered 3, after V lost 1 base and J lost 2 bases. The CDR3 here is CASSEGLAEAYEQYF. The DNA of the CDR3 is TGTGCCAGCAGTGAAGGACTAGCGGAGGCCTACGAGCAGTACTTC.

This clonotype occurred many times. The chain has TRBV29-1 and TRBJ2-7, with 13 positions matching TRBD2. V lost 5 bases and J lost 0; bases outside the gene matches: 13. CDR3 length: 18 amino acids. Germline V CDR1 and CDR2: SQVTM, ANQGSEA. CDR3 DNA sequence: TGCAGCGTTCGACTAGCGGGAGGACGACGACCAAACTCCTACGAGCAGTACTTC. Translation gives CSVRLAGGRRPNSYEQYF.

In the case of this clonotype: A junction boundary mismatches the germline segment, possibly from a read error. The J gene is TRBJ2-2, the V gene TRBV7-2; 9 bases line up with TRBD2. In germline, CDR1 is SGHTA, CDR2 FQGNSA. The CDR3 is 14 amino acids. The CDR3, as DNA: TGTGCCAGCAGCCTAGCGGGATGGGGCGGGGAGCTGTTTTTT. Residues: CASSLAGWGGELFF.

The chain has TRBV4-1 and TRBJ1-5; no firm D call. Trimming took off 0 bases at V and 2 bases at J, with 8 bases between the two ends. Germline V CDR1 and CDR2: MGHRA, YSYEKL. The CDR3 totals 15 residues. The CDR3 DNA reads TGCGCCAGCAGCCAAGAGAGGGCAGGCAATCAGCCCCAGCATTTT. Encoded protein: CASSQERAGNQPQHF.

The chain recombines TRBV3-1 with TRBJ2-1; 9 positions match TRBD1. The CDR3 extends over 13 amino acids. CDR1 and CDR2 from the germline V gene are LGHDT and YNNKEL (reference sequence). V dropped 8 bases and J dropped 6; count of bases not matched to a gene: 5. The CDR3, as DNA: TGTGCCAGCGCGGGACAGGGACTCAATGAGCAGTTCTTC. This sequence encodes CASAGQGLNEQFF.

This clonotype appeared a few times. The rearrangement uses TRBV28 and TRBJ1-4; D not certain. Germline values: CDR1 MDHEN, CDR2 SYDVKM. CDR3 length equals 17 residues. Trimming took 6 bases from V and 4 from J, leaving 21 bases between them. CDR3 bases: TGTGCCAGCAGCCGTTATGGGGTACTTACCCTTAATGAAAAACTGTTTTTT. Residues: CASSRYGVLTLNEKLFF.

CDR3 coding DNA: TGTGCCAGCAGCCTTCAACCGGGACTCGCCGAGACCCAGTACTTC. The encoded protein is CASSLQPGLAETQYF. V and J are TRBV3-1 and TRBJ2-5; D is perhaps TRBD2 (6 bases). The CDR3 runs to 15 residues. The V end lost 4 bases, the J end lost 5 bases, and 17 bases lay between the germline ends. CDR1 LGHDT and CDR2 YNNKEL come from the germline V gene (reference sequence).

The chain links TRBV12-3 or TRBV12-4 to TRBJ2-1; TRBD2 matches 16 bases. The closer fit of TRBJ2-7 to the DNA end suggests the J call may be wrong. The CDR3 has 16 amino acids. This chain's CDR3 is CASIRGLAGGGNEQYF. For the CDR3, the DNA is TGTGCCAGCATTCGGGGACTAGCGGGGGGGGGAAATGAGCAGTACTTC.

This chain links TRBV6-5 with TRBJ2-1; 8 nucleotides agree with TRBD1. The CDR3 length is 16 residues. V gave up 0 bases and J gave up 7 bases; unmatched junction bases: 8. The germline gives CDR1 MNHEY, CDR2 SVGAGI. CDR3 region: CASSYSGQGADNEQFF. Written as DNA, the CDR3 is TGTGCCAGCAGTTACTCGGGGCAGGGGGCTGATAATGAGCAGTTCTTC.

This clonotype was picked up many times. This sequence joins TRBV20-1 and TRBJ2-3; 12 nucleotides match TRBD2. Germline V CDR1 and CDR2: DFQATT, SNEGSKA (reference sequence). This CDR3 contains 18 residues. J lost 1 base, V lost 2 bases, and 10 bases had no gene match. CDR3 in DNA: TGCAGTGCTAGAAGGGGACTAGCGGGTGAGGAACGCACAGATACGCAGTATTTT. This gives the protein CSARRGLAGEERTDTQYF.

This clonotype appeared many times. J is TRBJ1-5 and V is TRBV20-1; 7 bases are a match to TRBD1. CDR3 length equals 14 residues. The germline gives CDR1 DFQATT, CDR2 SNEGSKA (reference sequence). V lost 0 bases and J lost 3; bases outside the gene matches: 2. The CDR3 loop is CSAREGQYNQPQHF. Here the CDR3 DNA reads TGCAGTGCTAGAGAGGGACAGTACAATCAGCCCCAGCATTTT.

The chain combines TRBV7-2 with TRBJ2-7; 10 nucleotides line up with TRBD2. The V segment lost 6 bases and the J segment 6 bases; nucleotides outside the gene matches: 11. CDR3 length equals 15 residues. The germline gives CDR1 SGHTA, CDR2 FQGNSA. The CDR3 here is CASSLSAGGPSEQYF. The CDR3 nucleotides are TGTGCCAGCAGTCTTTCAGCGGGAGGGCCTAGCGAGCAGTACTTC.

This chain links TRBV10-3 with TRBJ2-5; tentative D call: TRBD1 (5 bases). The CDR3 is 14 amino acids. Germline V CDR1 and CDR2: ENHRY, SYGVKD. V was shortened by 5 bases and J by 11 bases, with 21 bases between the two germline ends. In DNA form, the CDR3 reads TGTGCCATCAGTAGGGGCGAGCCCCCCAATGAGCAGTACTTC. As protein: CAISRGEPPNEQYF.

V usage is TRBV7-9 and J usage is TRBJ1-4; D is undetermined. CDR1 is SEHNR, CDR2 FQNEAQ, per germline (reference sequence). The CDR3 runs 17 residues. Deletions cut 3 bases from V and 0 bases from J, with 14 bases between. Written as DNA, the CDR3 is TGTGCCAGCAGCTTTGGAGTCACTCCTGCAACTAATGAAAAACTGTTTTTT. Its protein is CASSFGVTPATNEKLFF.